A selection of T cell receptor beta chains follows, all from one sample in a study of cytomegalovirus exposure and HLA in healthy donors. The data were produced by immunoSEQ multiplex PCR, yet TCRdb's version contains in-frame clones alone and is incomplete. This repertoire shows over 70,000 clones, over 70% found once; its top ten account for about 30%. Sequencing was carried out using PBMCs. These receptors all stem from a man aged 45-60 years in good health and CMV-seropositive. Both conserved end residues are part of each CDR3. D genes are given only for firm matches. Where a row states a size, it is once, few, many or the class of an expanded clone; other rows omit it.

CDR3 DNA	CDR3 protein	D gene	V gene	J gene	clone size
TGTGCCAGCAGCTCGAAAACTGGCGGATACGAGCAGTACTTC	CASSSKTGGYEQYF	NA	TRBV11-2	TRBJ2-7	NA
TGCGCCAGCAGCTTGGACGAGGGGACTACAGATACGCAGTATTTT	CASSLDEGTTDTQYF	NA	TRBV5-1	TRBJ2-3	NA
TGTGCCAGTAGTATAGATCGAGGGACTAGTTACCCCGGGGAGCTGTTTTTT	CASSIDRGTSYPGELFF	TRBD2	TRBV19	TRBJ2-2	NA
TGTGCCAGCAGCCCCCGAGTGGTAGCGGGATTCTACGAGCAGTACTTC	CASSPRVVAGFYEQYF	TRBD2	TRBV5-6	TRBJ2-7	NA
TGTGCCAGCAGCGAAAGGACAGACACCGGGGAGCTGTTTTTT	CASSERTDTGELFF	NA	TRBV2	TRBJ2-2	few
TGTGCCATCCAACAGGGGCTAAATCAGCCCCAGCATTTT	CAIQQGLNQPQHF	TRBD1	TRBV15	TRBJ1-5	NA
TGCGCCAGCAGCCAAGATCCCGTCCTAGCGGGAGTCAGGGAGACCCAGTACTTC	CASSQDPVLAGVRETQYF	TRBD2	TRBV4-1	TRBJ2-5	NA
TGTGCCAGCAGCGGTTCCAGGGGGTTAAATGAAAAACTGTTTTTT	CASSGSRGLNEKLFF	TRBD1	TRBV25-1	TRBJ1-4	NA
TGCGCCAGCAGCCCCGGTAGCGGCTCCTACAATGAGCAGTTCTTC	CASSPGSGSYNEQFF	NA	TRBV5-1	TRBJ2-1	NA
TGCAGCGTTGGGCGGGTGGGTGGCGAGCAGTTCTTC	CSVGRVGGEQFF	NA	TRBV29-1	TRBJ2-1	NA
TGCGCCAGCAGCTTGGCAAACAGGGATATAAGTCCCGGGGAGCTGTTTTTT	CASSLANRDISPGELFF	NA	TRBV5-1	TRBJ2-2	NA
TGTGCCAGCAGCTTGGGCGGGACTAGCGGGAGCTCCTACGAGCAGTACTTC	CASSLGGTSGSSYEQYF	TRBD2	TRBV7-8	TRBJ2-7	NA
TGTGCCAGCAGGCCCGACGAAGGGGGGCCCCAGCATTTT	CASRPDEGGPQHF	NA	TRBV6-4	TRBJ1-5	NA
TGCAGCGCCGGACAGGGGGCCTCGAACACCGGGGAGCTGTTTTTT	CSAGQGASNTGELFF	TRBD1	TRBV29-1	TRBJ2-2	NA
TGTGCCAGCAGCCAAGTTCCAGCGGGAGGGTCATACGAGCAGTACTTC	CASSQVPAGGSYEQYF	TRBD2	TRBV4-2	TRBJ2-7	few
TGTGCCAGCCAAGGACTAGCGGGAGTTGGGACAGATACGCAGTATTTT	CASQGLAGVGTDTQYF	TRBD2	TRBV2	TRBJ2-3	once
TGTGCCAGCAGCGTAGCTACGGGGAAATGGGCTGAAGCTTTCTTT	CASSVATGKWAEAFF	NA	TRBV9	TRBJ1-1	NA
TGCAGCGTTGGGGTAACGGGAGATTCCGGTACGCAGTATTTT	CSVGVTGDSGTQYF	NA	TRBV29-1	TRBJ2-3	once
TGTGCCTGGGCCCTTGACAGGGGACCCTACAATGAGCAGTTCTTC	CAWALDRGPYNEQFF	TRBD1	TRBV30	TRBJ2-1	NA
TGTGCCAGTAGTATTGGGACTAGCGGCTACGAGCAGTACTTC	CASSIGTSGYEQYF	TRBD2	TRBV19	TRBJ2-7	NA
TGTGCCAGCAGCCAAGGGGAGCTTATGAACACTGAAGCTTTCTTT	CASSQGELMNTEAFF	NA	TRBV4-2	TRBJ1-1	once
TGTGCCAGCAGTCTACAGCACTTCTGGGGCTACACCTTC	CASSLQHFWGYTF	NA	TRBV25-1	TRBJ1-2	NA
TGCGCCAGCAGCCAAGAGGGAGCTAGCGGATACAATGAGCAGTTCTTC	CASSQEGASGYNEQFF	TRBD2	TRBV4-3	TRBJ2-1	NA
TGCGCCAGCAGCCCAGTCGGGGCAGATACGCAGTATTTT	CASSPVGADTQYF	NA	TRBV4-1	TRBJ2-3	NA
TGTGCCAGCAGCTTGAATGCGGTGTACGAGCAGTACTTC	CASSLNAVYEQYF	NA	TRBV5-6	TRBJ2-7	NA
TGTGCCAGCAGATGGACTAGCGGCAACACCGGGGAGCTGTTTTTT	CASRWTSGNTGELFF	TRBD2	TRBV6-1	TRBJ2-2	NA
TGTGCCAGCAGAATTCCGGGACAGGGCGGAAACACCATATATTTT	CASRIPGQGGNTIYF	TRBD1	TRBV2	TRBJ1-3	NA
TGCAGCTCGTCGTTGAAGGGGCAAAGTGTGGTTCCTCAAACGGACACTGAAGCTTTCTTT	CSSSLKGQSVVPQTDTEAFF	NA	TRBV29-1	TRBJ1-1	NA
TGCGCCAGCAGTGACTACGGGAGCCCGGTGAAAACAGATACGCAGTATTTT	CASSDYGSPVKTDTQYF	NA	TRBV10-2	TRBJ2-3	NA
TGTGCCAGCAGTTCTGGAGCGAGCTCCTACGAGCAGTACTTC	CASSSGASSYEQYF	NA	TRBV2	TRBJ2-7	NA
TGTGCTAGCAGCCGGGGACAGAATAATTCACCCCTCCACTTT	CASSRGQNNSPLHF	TRBD1	TRBV7-7	TRBJ1-6	NA
TGTGCCAGCAGCTTAGGCGTGGATCAGCCCCAGCATTTT	CASSLGVDQPQHF	NA	TRBV7-8	TRBJ1-5	NA
TGTGCCTGGCAATTCGGGACTAGCACGGAGACCCAGTACTTC	CAWQFGTSTETQYF	TRBD2	TRBV30	TRBJ2-5	NA
TGTGCCTGGAGTGTACAACCGAGCGCTGGCTACACCTTC	CAWSVQPSAGYTF	NA	TRBV30	TRBJ1-2	once
TGTGCCAGTAGGTATGAGATAATTCAGGGGTTCGATCAGCCCCAGCATTTT	CASRYEIIQGFDQPQHF	NA	TRBV19	TRBJ1-5	NA
TGTGCCAGCAGCCAAGATTCGGTAGGAGGTCAGCCCCAGCATTTT	CASSQDSVGGQPQHF	NA	TRBV4-2	TRBJ1-5	once
TGTGCCAGCTCAGCATTGACAGGAGAGATCGAGCAGTACTTC	CASSALTGEIEQYF	NA	TRBV18	TRBJ2-7	NA
TGTGCCAGCAGCGTAGGTACTAGCGGGAGCCGCGGCACAGATACGCAGTATTTT	CASSVGTSGSRGTDTQYF	TRBD2	TRBV9	TRBJ2-3	once
TGTGCCAGCAGCTTTACCCCGGGACTATACAATGAGCAGTTCTTC	CASSFTPGLYNEQFF	TRBD2	TRBV7-2	TRBJ2-1	NA
TGCAGCGTTCGCGGGAGATTCGAGCAGTACTTC	CSVRGRFEQYF	TRBD2	TRBV29-1	TRBJ2-7	NA
TGTGCCAGCAGCCCCGGACTAGCGGGGGGGGCAGATACGCAGTATTTT	CASSPGLAGGADTQYF	TRBD2	TRBV7-2	TRBJ2-3	NA
TGCGCCAGCAGCGCCCTGACAGGGTCCGAAGCTTTCTTT	CASSALTGSEAFF	TRBD1	TRBV10-1	TRBJ1-1	once
TGTGCCAGCAGCCCCTACCCCAGACAGGCTTTTAATGAAAAACTGTTTTTT	CASSPYPRQAFNEKLFF	NA	TRBV9	TRBJ1-4	NA
TGTGCCATCTCAGGAGGTAATGAGCAGTTCTTC	CAISGGNEQFF	NA	TRBV27	TRBJ2-1	NA
TGTTCCAGCAGTCCAGGGGGACTAGCGGTCACAGATACGCAGTATTTT	CSSSPGGLAVTDTQYF	TRBD2	TRBV7-9	TRBJ2-3	few
TGCAGCGTTGACAGCTCTGGAGGGGGAAACACCATATATTTT	CSVDSSGGGNTIYF	NA	TRBV29-1	TRBJ1-3	NA
TGTGCCAGCAGCTTAGGGACTGGTCCTCATGAGCAGTTCTTC	CASSLGTGPHEQFF	NA	TRBV11-1	TRBJ2-1	NA
TGCGCCAGCAGCTCTGTCAGCTCGGGGAGCTCTCATCTCGGGCATGAGCAGTTCTTC	CASSSVSSGSSHLGHEQFF	NA	TRBV5-1	TRBJ2-1	NA
TGTGCCTGGGGAAATGGGGGGGCTGTGGGCACTGAAGCTTTCTTT	CAWGNGGAVGTEAFF	NA	TRBV30	TRBJ1-1	NA
TGTGCCAGCAGCTTAAATGGCCGGGAGCTGTTTTTT	CASSLNGRELFF	NA	TRBV7-2	TRBJ2-2	NA
TGTGCCAGTAGCCTAGCGGGAGGGCCGGGGAACATTCAGTACTTC	CASSLAGGPGNIQYF	TRBD2	TRBV19	TRBJ2-4	NA
TGTGCCAGCAGACTAGCGGGAGGAGGCTATGAGCAGTTCTTC	CASRLAGGGYEQFF	TRBD2	TRBV2	TRBJ2-1	NA
TGCGCCAGCAGCTTGGTGGCGGGAGCGGTTTCGGAGACCCAGTACTTC	CASSLVAGAVSETQYF	TRBD2	TRBV5-1	TRBJ2-5	NA
TGTGCCAGCAGCGTAGGGAGTGGTGAGCAGTTCTTC	CASSVGSGEQFF	NA	TRBV9	TRBJ2-1	NA